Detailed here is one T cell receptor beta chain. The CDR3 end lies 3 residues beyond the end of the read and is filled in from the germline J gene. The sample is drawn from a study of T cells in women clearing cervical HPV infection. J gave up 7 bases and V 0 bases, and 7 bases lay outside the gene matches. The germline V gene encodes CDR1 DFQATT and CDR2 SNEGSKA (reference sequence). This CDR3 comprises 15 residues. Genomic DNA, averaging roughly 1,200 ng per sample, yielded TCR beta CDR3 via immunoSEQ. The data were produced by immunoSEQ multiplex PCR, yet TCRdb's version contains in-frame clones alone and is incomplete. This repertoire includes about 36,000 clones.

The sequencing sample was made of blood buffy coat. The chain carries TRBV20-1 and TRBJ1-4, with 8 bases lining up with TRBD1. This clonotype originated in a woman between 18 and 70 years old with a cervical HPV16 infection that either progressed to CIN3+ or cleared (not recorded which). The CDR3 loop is CSARDIQGGVEKLFF. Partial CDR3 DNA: TGCAGTGCTAGAGATATACAGGGGGGAGTTGAAAAA.